These T cell receptor beta chains were read from a single sample in a study of CD8+ T cells in alopecia areata. TCRdb's table, derived via immunoSEQ multiplex PCR, lists solely in-frame clones and lacks some. The data hold 200,000 or so clones, with about 53% observed a single time. Sample: CD4+ T cells sorted from blood, taken at week 0. The receptors stem from a human donor with alopecia areata. The CDR3 runs from the conserved cysteine through the conserved F or W. D genes are given only for firm matches. Some rows have no size entry. The others give once, few or many, or a class for an expanded clone.

D gene	V gene	clone size	J gene	CDR3 length	CDR3 protein	CDR3 DNA
-	TRBV30	-	TRBJ2-7	13	CAWSGGASYEQYF	TGTGCCTGGAGTGGGGGGGCGTCCTACGAGCAGTACTTC
TRBD1	TRBV5-1	-	TRBJ2-6	19	CASSLGRWDRASGANVLTF	TGCGCCAGCAGCTTGGGCCGTTGGGACAGGGCATCCGGGGCCAACGTCCTGACTTTC
-	TRBV9	-	TRBJ2-5	12	CASSVAGETQYF	TGTGCCAGCAGCGTAGCGGGAGAGACCCAGTACTTC
-	TRBV30	-	TRBJ1-2	13	CAWSVPEVYGYTF	TGTGCCTGGAGTGTACCGGAGGTCTATGGCTACACCTTC
-	TRBV2	-	TRBJ2-1	15	CASSVQRSSYNEQFF	TGTGCCAGCAGTGTTCAGAGAAGCTCCTACAATGAGCAGTTCTTC
TRBD2	TRBV30	-	TRBJ2-1	14	CAHISGSVQNEQFF	TGTGCCCACATAAGCGGGAGTGTTCAGAATGAGCAGTTCTTC
TRBD1	TRBV5-1	-	TRBJ1-1	16	CASSLAYRGPNTEAFF	TGCGCCAGCAGCTTGGCCTACAGGGGCCCGAACACTGAAGCTTTCTTT
TRBD2	TRBV29-1	-	TRBJ2-1	15	CSVPAGGPRAHEQFF	TGCAGCGTTCCAGCGGGAGGGCCCAGGGCCCATGAGCAGTTCTTC
-	TRBV6-5	-	TRBJ1-2	15	CASTSTGPGEYGYTF	TGTGCCAGCACTAGCACTGGTCCGGGGGAATATGGCTACACCTTC
-	TRBV10-3	few	TRBJ2-1	13	CAINAGIDNEQFF	TGTGCCATCAACGCGGGAATCGACAATGAGCAGTTCTTC
TRBD1	TRBV6-5	-	TRBJ2-7	15	CASSGGQGARGEQYF	TGTGCCAGCAGTGGCGGACAGGGGGCAAGGGGCGAGCAGTACTTC
TRBD1	TRBV4-2	-	TRBJ1-4	18	CASSQPQGATATNEKLFF	TGTGCCAGCAGCCAGCCCCAGGGGGCAACCGCAACTAATGAAAAACTGTTTTTT
-	TRBV30	-	TRBJ1-1	13	CAWSSDLNTEAFF	TGTGCCTGGAGTTCGGACCTGAACACTGAAGCTTTCTTT
-	TRBV30	-	TRBJ1-5	15	CAWSDSQGRHQPQHF	TGTGCCTGGAGTGATTCGCAGGGGCGGCATCAGCCCCAGCATTTT
-	TRBV15	-	TRBJ2-5	14	CATSRAPSQETQYF	TGTGCCACCAGCAGAGCCCCATCCCAAGAGACCCAGTACTTC
TRBD2	TRBV13	-	TRBJ2-2	16	CASTRGVGANTGELFF	TGTGCCAGCACCCGGGGGGTCGGCGCGAACACCGGGGAGCTGTTTTTT
-	TRBV14	few	TRBJ2-1	11	CASSPGLEQFF	TGTGCCAGCAGCCCAGGGCTAGAGCAGTTCTTC
-	TRBV5-6	-	TRBJ1-5	13	CASSLAGKQPQHF	TGTGCCAGCAGCTTGGCCGGTAAACAGCCCCAGCATTTT